The rows below give T cell receptor beta chains drawn from one sample of a study of T cell clones after liver transplantation. Produced via immunoSEQ multiplex PCR; TCRdb's table is partial and in-frame only. The sample yields fewer than 85,000 clones, about 80% seen once. This specimen consisted of CD4+ T cells from blood, obtained 12 months after liver transplant. The source of these receptors is a human patient who received a liver transplant. Among the T cells, some may be from the graft donor. The CDR3 runs from the conserved cysteine through the conserved F or W. D genes are given only for firm matches. Size is stated for part of the rows, as once, few or many counts, or as a class when the clone is expanded.

TRBD1,TRBV2,-,TRBJ2-5,CASRADRGLQETQYF,TGTGCCAGCAGAGCGGACAGGGGTCTACAAGAGACCCAGTACTTC
TRBD1,TRBV19,-,TRBJ1-5,CASSTSGAGGQPQHF,TGTGCCAGTAGTACATCCGGGGCAGGGGGTCAGCCCCAGCATTTT
TRBD1,TRBV29-1,-,TRBJ1-2,CSVRQGAMYGYTF,TGCAGCGTTCGACAGGGGGCAATGTATGGCTACACCTTC
TRBD2,TRBV2,-,TRBJ2-1,CAGSISGRASNEQFF,TGTGCCGGCTCAATTAGCGGGAGGGCCAGCAATGAGCAGTTCTTC
-,TRBV2,few,TRBJ2-7,CASSFLETGEQYF,TGTGCCAGCAGTTTCCTTGAAACGGGCGAGCAGTACTTC
-,TRBV11-2,-,TRBJ2-7,CASSHPSGLKNEQYF,TGTGCCAGCAGTCATCCCTCGGGACTCAAGAACGAGCAGTACTTC
TRBD2,TRBV7-3,-,TRBJ2-1,CASSPPERGDSYNEQFF,TGTGCCAGCAGCCCCCCAGAACGGGGGGACTCCTACAATGAGCAGTTCTTC
-,TRBV7-2,few,TRBJ1-3,CASSPSGKYVGNTIYF,TGTGCCAGCAGCCCCTCGGGAAAGTACGTTGGAAACACCATATATTTT
-,TRBV9,-,TRBJ2-1,CASSPTTLDNEQFF,TGTGCCAGCAGCCCTACAACTCTAGACAATGAGCAGTTCTTC
-,TRBV23-1,-,TRBJ2-5,CASSQLRGETQYF,TGCGCCAGCAGTCAATTAAGGGGAGAGACCCAGTACTTC
-,TRBV28,once,TRBJ1-2,CASSFRSTGLNYGYTF,TGTGCCAGCAGTTTCCGTTCGACAGGCCTTAACTATGGCTACACCTTC
TRBD1,TRBV29-1,-,TRBJ2-1,CSVGPPLGRGPSQFF,TGCAGCGTTGGGCCCCCGCTGGGAAGGGGGCCATCGCAGTTCTTC
-,TRBV28,-,TRBJ1-5,CASSFRGAAGRNQPQHF,TGTGCCAGCAGTTTCAGAGGGGCCGCCGGGAGGAATCAGCCCCAGCATTTT
-,TRBV7-9,once,TRBJ2-7,CASSLEGGTYEQYF,TGTGCCAGCAGCTTAGAAGGGGGAACTTACGAGCAGTACTTC
-,TRBV28,-,TRBJ2-5,CASSLRWDQETQYF,TGTGCCAGCAGTTTGCGGTGGGACCAAGAGACCCAGTACTTC
-,TRBV6-1,-,TRBJ1-4,CASSEGRQWVDKLFF,TGTGCCAGCAGTGAAGGTCGGCAGTGGGTTGACAAACTGTTTTTT
TRBD2,TRBV9,-,TRBJ2-5,CASSYQASGETQYF,TGTGCCAGCAGCTACCAGGCTAGCGGAGAGACCCAGTACTTC
TRBD2,TRBV7-2,-,TRBJ2-5,CASSLNPSGSGETQYF,TGTGCCAGCAGCTTAAACCCTAGCGGGAGCGGAGAGACCCAGTACTTC
-,TRBV28,-,TRBJ2-6,CASSRRKTGPNLSGANVLTF,TGTGCCAGCAGCCGCCGGAAGACAGGTCCCAACCTCTCTGGGGCCAACGTCCTGACTTTC
-,TRBV18,-,TRBJ1-1,CASSPGAGYTEAFF,TGTGCCAGCTCACCAGGGGCCGGCTACACTGAAGCTTTCTTT
-,TRBV5-1,-,TRBJ2-3,CASSDTGTYADTQYF,TGCGCCAGCAGCGATACCGGGACTTATGCAGATACGCAGTATTTT
TRBD2,TRBV5-4,-,TRBJ2-1,CASSLGGGTSGVNEQFF,TGTGCCAGCAGCTTGGGGGGAGGGACTAGTGGAGTCAATGAGCAGTTCTTC
TRBD1,TRBV4-3,once,TRBJ1-5,CASSHSLSGQGSQPQHF,TGCGCCAGCAGCCACAGTCTGTCGGGACAGGGTAGCCAGCCCCAGCATTTT
-,TRBV7-2,-,TRBJ2-5,CASSLISQETQYF,TGTGCCAGCAGCTTAATCAGCCAAGAGACCCAGTACTTC
-,TRBV9,few,TRBJ1-2,CASSPSNYGYTF,TGTGCCAGCAGCCCGTCAAACTATGGCTACACCTTC
-,TRBV7-9,-,TRBJ1-4,CASSSEKLFF,TGTGCCAGCAGCTCCGAAAAACTGTTTTTT
TRBD2,TRBV5-1,-,TRBJ2-1,CASSPVGTETSGAYNEQFF,TGCGCCAGCAGCCCAGTCGGGACGGAGACTAGCGGAGCCTACAATGAGCAGTTCTTC
-,TRBV7-2,-,TRBJ2-5,CASSFRRGKETQYF,TGTGCCAGCAGCTTTCGGAGGGGGAAGGAGACCCAGTACTTC
-,TRBV5-4,-,TRBJ2-6,CASSLRSFSGANVLTF,TGTGCCAGCAGCTTGAGGAGCTTCTCTGGGGCCAACGTCCTGACTTTC
TRBD1,TRBV18,-,TRBJ2-1,CASSPDRDYNEQFF,TGTGCCAGCTCACCGGACAGGGACTACAATGAGCAGTTCTTC
TRBD1,TRBV5-1,-,TRBJ2-1,CASSRDRAYNEQFF,TGCGCCAGCAGCCGGGACAGGGCCTACAATGAGCAGTTCTTC
-,TRBV2,-,TRBJ1-5,CASSDESGGQPQHF,TGTGCCAGCAGTGATGAGTCCGGGGGTCAGCCCCAGCATTTT
-,TRBV28,-,TRBJ2-7,CASTLSVGPRSHEQYF,TGTGCCAGCACCCTTTCGGTGGGTCCCAGATCCCACGAGCAGTACTTC
TRBD1,TRBV19,few,TRBJ1-5,CASSVRQGGQPQHF,TGTGCCAGTAGTGTACGACAGGGGGGCCAGCCCCAGCATTTT
-,TRBV5-1,-,TRBJ2-2,CASSPGQLKNTGELFF,TGCGCCAGCAGCCCAGGACAGTTGAAGAACACCGGGGAGCTGTTTTTT
TRBD2,TRBV7-2,-,TRBJ2-3,CASSASGSLVADTQYF,TGTGCCAGCAGCGCTAGCGGCTCCTTAGTTGCAGATACGCAGTATTTT
-,TRBV5-1,-,TRBJ1-2,CASSFGGSGNYGYTF,TGCGCCAGCAGCTTTGGAGGATCGGGGAACTATGGCTACACCTTC
-,TRBV5-6,few,TRBJ2-3,CASSRDFEPDTQYF,TGTGCCAGCAGTCGGGACTTTGAGCCAGATACGCAGTATTTT
TRBD1,TRBV5-4,-,TRBJ2-1,CASSRQGNAPRDYNEQFF,TGTGCCAGCAGCCGACAGGGGAACGCGCCCCGAGACTACAATGAGCAGTTCTTC
-,TRBV5-1,-,TRBJ1-1,CASSFAGTENTEAFF,TGCGCCAGCAGCTTCGCCGGGACGGAGAACACTGAAGCTTTCTTT
TRBD2,TRBV5-1,once,TRBJ2-2,CASSFRLAGINTGELFF,TGCGCCAGCAGCTTTAGGCTAGCGGGGATCAACACCGGGGAGCTGTTTTTT
-,TRBV6-1,few,TRBJ2-6,CAGGRGSAGANVLTF,TGTGCCGGGGGTAGGGGGTCCGCTGGGGCCAACGTCCTGACTTTC